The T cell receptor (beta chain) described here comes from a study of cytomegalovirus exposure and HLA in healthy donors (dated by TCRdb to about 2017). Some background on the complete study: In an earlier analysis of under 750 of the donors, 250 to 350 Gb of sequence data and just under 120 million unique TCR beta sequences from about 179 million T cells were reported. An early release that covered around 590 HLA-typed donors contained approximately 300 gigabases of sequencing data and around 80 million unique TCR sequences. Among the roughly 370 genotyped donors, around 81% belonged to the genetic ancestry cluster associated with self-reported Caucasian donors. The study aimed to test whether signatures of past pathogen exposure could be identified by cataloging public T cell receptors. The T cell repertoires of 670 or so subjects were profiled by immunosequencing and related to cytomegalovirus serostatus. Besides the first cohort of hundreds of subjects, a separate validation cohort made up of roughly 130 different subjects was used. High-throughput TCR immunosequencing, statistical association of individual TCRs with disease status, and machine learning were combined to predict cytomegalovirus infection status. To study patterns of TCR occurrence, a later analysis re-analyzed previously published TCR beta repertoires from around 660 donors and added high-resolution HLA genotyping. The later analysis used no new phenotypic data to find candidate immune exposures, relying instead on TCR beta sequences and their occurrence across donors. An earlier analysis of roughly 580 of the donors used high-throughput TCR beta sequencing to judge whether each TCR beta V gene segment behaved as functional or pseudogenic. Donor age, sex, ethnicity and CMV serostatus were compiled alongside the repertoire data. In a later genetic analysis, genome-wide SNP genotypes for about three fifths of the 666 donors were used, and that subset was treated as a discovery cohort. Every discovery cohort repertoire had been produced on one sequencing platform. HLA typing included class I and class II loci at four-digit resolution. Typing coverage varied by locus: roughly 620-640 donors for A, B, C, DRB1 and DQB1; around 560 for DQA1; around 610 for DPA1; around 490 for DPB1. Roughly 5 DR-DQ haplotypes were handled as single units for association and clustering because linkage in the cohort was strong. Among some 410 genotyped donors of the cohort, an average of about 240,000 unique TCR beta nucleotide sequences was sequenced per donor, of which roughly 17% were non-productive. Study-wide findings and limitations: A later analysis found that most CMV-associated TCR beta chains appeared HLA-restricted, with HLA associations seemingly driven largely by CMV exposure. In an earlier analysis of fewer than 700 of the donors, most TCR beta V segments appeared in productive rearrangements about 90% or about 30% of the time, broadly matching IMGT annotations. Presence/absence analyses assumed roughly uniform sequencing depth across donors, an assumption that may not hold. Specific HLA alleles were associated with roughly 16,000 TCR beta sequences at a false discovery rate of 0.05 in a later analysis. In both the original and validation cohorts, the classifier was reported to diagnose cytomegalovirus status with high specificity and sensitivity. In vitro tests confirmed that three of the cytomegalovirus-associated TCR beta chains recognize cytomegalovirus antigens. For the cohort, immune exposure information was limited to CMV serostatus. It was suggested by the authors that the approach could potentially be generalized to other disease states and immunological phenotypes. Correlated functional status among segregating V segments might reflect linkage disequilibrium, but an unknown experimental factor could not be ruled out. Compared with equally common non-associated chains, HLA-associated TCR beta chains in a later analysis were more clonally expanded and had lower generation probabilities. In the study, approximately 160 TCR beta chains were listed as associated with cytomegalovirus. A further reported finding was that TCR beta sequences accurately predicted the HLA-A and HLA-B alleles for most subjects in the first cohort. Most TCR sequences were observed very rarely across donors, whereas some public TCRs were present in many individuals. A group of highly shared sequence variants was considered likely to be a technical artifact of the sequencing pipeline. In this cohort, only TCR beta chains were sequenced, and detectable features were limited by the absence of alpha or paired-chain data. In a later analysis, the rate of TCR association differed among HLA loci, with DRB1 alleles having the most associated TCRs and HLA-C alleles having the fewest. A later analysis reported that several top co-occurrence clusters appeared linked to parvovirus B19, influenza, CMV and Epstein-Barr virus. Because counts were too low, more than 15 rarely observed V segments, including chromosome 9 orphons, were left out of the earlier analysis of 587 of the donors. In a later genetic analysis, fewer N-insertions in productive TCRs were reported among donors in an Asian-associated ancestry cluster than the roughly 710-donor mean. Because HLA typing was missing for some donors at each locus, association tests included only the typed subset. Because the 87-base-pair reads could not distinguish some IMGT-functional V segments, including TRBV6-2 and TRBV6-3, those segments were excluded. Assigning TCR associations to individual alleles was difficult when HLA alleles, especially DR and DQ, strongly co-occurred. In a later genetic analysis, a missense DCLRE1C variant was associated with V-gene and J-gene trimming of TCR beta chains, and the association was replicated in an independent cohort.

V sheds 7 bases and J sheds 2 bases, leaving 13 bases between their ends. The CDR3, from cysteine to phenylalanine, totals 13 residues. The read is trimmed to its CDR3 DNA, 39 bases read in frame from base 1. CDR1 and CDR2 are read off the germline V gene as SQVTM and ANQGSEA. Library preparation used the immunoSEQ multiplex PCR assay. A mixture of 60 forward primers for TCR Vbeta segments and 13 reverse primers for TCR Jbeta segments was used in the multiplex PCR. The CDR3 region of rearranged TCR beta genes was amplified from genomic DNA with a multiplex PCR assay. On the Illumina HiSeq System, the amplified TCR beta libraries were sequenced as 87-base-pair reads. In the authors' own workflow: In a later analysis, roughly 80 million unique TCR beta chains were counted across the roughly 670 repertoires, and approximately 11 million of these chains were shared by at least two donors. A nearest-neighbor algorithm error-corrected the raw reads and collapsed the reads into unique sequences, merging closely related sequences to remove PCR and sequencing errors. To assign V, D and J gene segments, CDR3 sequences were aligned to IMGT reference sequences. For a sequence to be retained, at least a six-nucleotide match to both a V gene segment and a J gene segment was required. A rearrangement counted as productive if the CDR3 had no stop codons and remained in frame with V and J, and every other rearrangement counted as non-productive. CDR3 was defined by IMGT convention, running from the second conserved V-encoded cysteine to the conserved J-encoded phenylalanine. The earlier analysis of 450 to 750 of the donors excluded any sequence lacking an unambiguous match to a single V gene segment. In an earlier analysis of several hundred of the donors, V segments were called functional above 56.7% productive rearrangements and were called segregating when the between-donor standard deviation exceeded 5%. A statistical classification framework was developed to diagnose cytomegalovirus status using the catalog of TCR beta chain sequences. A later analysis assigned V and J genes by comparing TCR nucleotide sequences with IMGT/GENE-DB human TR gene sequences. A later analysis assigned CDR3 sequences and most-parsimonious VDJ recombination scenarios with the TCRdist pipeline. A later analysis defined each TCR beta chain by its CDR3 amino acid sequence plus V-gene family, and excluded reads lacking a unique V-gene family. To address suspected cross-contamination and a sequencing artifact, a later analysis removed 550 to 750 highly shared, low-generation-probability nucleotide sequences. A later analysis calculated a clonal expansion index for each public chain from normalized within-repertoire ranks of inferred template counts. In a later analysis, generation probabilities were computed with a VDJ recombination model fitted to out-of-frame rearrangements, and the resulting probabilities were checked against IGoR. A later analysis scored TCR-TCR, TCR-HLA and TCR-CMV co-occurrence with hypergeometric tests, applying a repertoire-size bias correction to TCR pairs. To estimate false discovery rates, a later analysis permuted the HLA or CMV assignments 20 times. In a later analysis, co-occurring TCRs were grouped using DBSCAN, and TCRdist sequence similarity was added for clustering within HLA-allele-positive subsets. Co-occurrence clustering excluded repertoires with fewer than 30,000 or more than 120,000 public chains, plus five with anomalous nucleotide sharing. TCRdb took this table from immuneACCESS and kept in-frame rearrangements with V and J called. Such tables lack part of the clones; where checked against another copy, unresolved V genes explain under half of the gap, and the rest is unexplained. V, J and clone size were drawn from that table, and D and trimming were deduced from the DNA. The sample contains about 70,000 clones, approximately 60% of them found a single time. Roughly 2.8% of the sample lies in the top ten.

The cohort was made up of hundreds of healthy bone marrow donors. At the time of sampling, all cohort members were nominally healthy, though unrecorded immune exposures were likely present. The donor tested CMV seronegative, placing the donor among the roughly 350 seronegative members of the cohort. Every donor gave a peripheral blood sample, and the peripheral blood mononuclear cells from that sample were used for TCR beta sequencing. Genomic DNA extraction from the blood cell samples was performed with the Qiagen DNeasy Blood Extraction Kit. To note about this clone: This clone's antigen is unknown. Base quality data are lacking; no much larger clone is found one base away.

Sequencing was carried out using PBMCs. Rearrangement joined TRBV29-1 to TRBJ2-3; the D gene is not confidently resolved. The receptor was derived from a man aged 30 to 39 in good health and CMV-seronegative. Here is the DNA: TGCAGCGCTCTACAGCCTCCCACAGATACGCAGTATTTT. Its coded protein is CSALQPPTDTQYF.